Presented here are 12 T cell receptor beta chains from one specimen sequenced in a study of blood T cells in healthy people across ages. A second PCR, run for about 7 to 11 cycles, used a sample-barcoded 5' primer plus a J-beta primer mix. TCRdb reprocessed the 5' RACE reads with MiXCR, giving one entry per CDR3 protein. The data contain 1.5 million to 2 million distinct CDR3 sequences, roughly 49% of them singletons. The sample comprised blood. The receptors originated from a woman between 40 and 55 years old in good health.

This clonotype has ten or more counts. The chain is built from TRBV4-3 and TRBJ2-5; D is perhaps TRBD1 or TRBD2 (5 bases each). Germline assignment: CDR1 LGHNA and CDR2 YSLEER. This CDR3 spans 14 amino acids. Trimming pared 4 bases from V and 2 bases from J, leaving 11 bases between. The CDR3, as DNA: TGCGCCAGCAGCCCCCGGGACGCACAAGAGACCCAGTACTTC. This translates into CASSPRDAQETQYF.

The V and J genes are TRBV20-1 and TRBJ2-7; D ambiguous. Germline lookup yields CDR1 DFQATT and CDR2 SNEGSKA (reference sequence). This CDR3 is 12 amino acids long. V lost 2 bases, J lost 5 bases, and 10 bases lay in between. DNA of the CDR3: TGCAGTGCTAGATTAACCGTCAACGAGCAGTACTTC. Protein product: CSARLTVNEQYF.

This chain joins TRBV7-9 and TRBJ1-6; TRBD1 matches 9 bases. The CDR3 has 16 residues. CDR1 and CDR2 (germline): SEHNR, FQNEAQ (reference sequence). The J segment lost 9 bases and the V segment lost 3 bases, leaving 9 bases of the junction unmatched. In DNA, the CDR3 is TGTGCCAGCAGCTTGGACAGGGGTCGAAGTAGTTCACCCCTCCACTTT. Its translation: CASSLDRGRSSSPLHF.

The chain has TRBV6-5 and TRBJ2-1, with no clear D. CDR3 size: 11 residues. Trimming stripped 2 bases from V and 8 bases from J, with 4 bases between. Germline CDR1 is MNHEY and CDR2 is SVGAGI. The CDR3 sequence: CASSYKDEQFF. The CDR3 DNA is TGTGCCAGCAGTTACAAGGATGAGCAGTTCTTC.

The chain links TRBV4-1 to TRBJ1-2; 8 nucleotides line up with TRBD1. Looked up from germline, CDR1 is MGHRA and CDR2 is YSYEKL. V dropped 3 bases and J dropped 5; count of bases not matched to a gene: 14. The length of the CDR3 is 17 residues. As DNA, the CDR3 is TGCGCCAGCAGCCAGCCTATTAAGACAGGGGCGGAGTATGGCTACACCTTC. Translated: CASSQPIKTGAEYGYTF.

This chain links TRBV7-2 with TRBJ2-5; perhaps TRBD1 as D (5 bases). CDR1 and CDR2 (germline): SGHTA, FQGNSA. The CDR3 consists of 14 residues. Trimming cost V 5 bases and J 4 bases, with 14 bases left between them. CDR3: CASSRTTTGETQYF. Written as DNA, the CDR3 is TGTGCCAGCAGCCGAACCACCACAGGAGAGACCCAGTACTTC.

The chain employs TRBV5-1 and TRBJ1-4; 7 nucleotides agree with TRBD1. The V and J ends lost 5 bases and 11 bases, in that order; junction bases with no gene match: 6. Per the germline V gene, CDR1 is SGHRS and CDR2 is YFSETQ. The CDR3 extends over 12 amino acids. In nucleotides, the CDR3 is TGCGCCAGCAGTCTGCAGGGGGACAAACTGTTTTTT. It is translated as CASSLQGDKLFF.

This rearrangement joins TRBV19 to TRBJ1-6, with 7 positions matching TRBD1. V lost 6 bases to trimming and J lost 8 bases; unmatched junction nucleotides: 7. The CDR3 is made up of 14 amino acids. Germline V gene data show CDR1 as LNHDA and CDR2 as SQIVND (reference sequence). The CDR3 loop is CASRRTGSDSPLHF. The CDR3 coding sequence is TGTGCCAGTAGGCGGACAGGCTCCGATTCACCCCTCCACTTT.

The chain combines TRBV29-1 with TRBJ2-1, with TRBD1 matching 12 bases. The CDR3 extends over 13 amino acids. V shed 7 bases and J 8 bases; nucleotides not matched to a gene: 6. Germline V CDR1 and CDR2: SQVTM, ANQGSEA. The CDR3 coding sequence is TGCAGCGCTGGGGGGACAGGGGGCTATGAGCAGTTCTTC. This gives the protein CSAGGTGGYEQFF.

The chain uses TRBV5-1 and TRBJ2-7; D remains unclear. The V gene lost 0 bases and the J gene lost 5 bases, with 9 bases spanning the gap. Looked up from germline, CDR1 is SGHRS and CDR2 is YFSETQ. This CDR3 has 13 residues. For the CDR3, the DNA is TGCGCCAGCAGCTTGGGCAGGATAAACGAGCAGTACTTC. The encoded protein is CASSLGRINEQYF.

The chain couples TRBV6-1 to TRBJ2-1, with 7 bases matching TRBD1. V shed 6 bases, J shed 7 bases, and the junction held 9 bases outside the gene matches. The CDR3 loop spans 14 amino acids. The germline CDR1 and CDR2 sequences are MNHNS and SASEGT. CDR3 region: CASRPGQSRNEQFF. The CDR3 DNA reads TGTGCCAGCAGACCGGGACAGTCTAGGAATGAGCAGTTCTTC.

The rearrangement joins TRBV12-3 or TRBV12-4 to TRBJ2-2; 13 positions match TRBD2. Germline trimming cut 6 bases from V and 3 bases from J; bases unmatched to any gene: 4. The CDR3 covers 16 residues. The CDR3: CASRKTSGGHTGELFF. The CDR3 region has the DNA TGTGCCAGCAGGAAGACTAGCGGGGGGCACACCGGGGAGCTGTTTTTT.